This T cell receptor beta chain was identified during a study of blood T cell repertoires in COVID-19. Whole-study context: Specimens from acute and convalescent COVID-19 originated in the United States, Italy and Spain.

Researchers sorted participants into cohorts using their self-reported clinical history. Either two negative PCRs, clearance, or symptom resolution qualified Cohort 3 donors as recovered. A single count supports this clone. In the source study's methods: Quantification of nucleated cells was approximated via reference gene primer amplification. Sequencing used immunoSEQ multiplex PCR; TCRdb keeps in-frame clones, though not all of them. V, J and clone size derive from that table, while D and trimming were established from the DNA sequence. This table holds 150,000 or so clones, 70% to 85% found once. The CDR3 runs to 12 residues. Germline V gene lookup returns CDR1 MNHEY and CDR2 SVGAGI. V shed 6 bases, J shed 8 bases, and the junction held 6 bases outside the gene matches.

V gene TRBV6-5 combines with J gene TRBJ1-2; 7 bases align to TRBD1. Sequencing was done on a sample of PBMCs or T cells enriched from blood (not recorded which). The sequence was collected from a man aged 45-65 years who had recovered from COVID-19. CDR3 protein: CASRNRQGGYTF. CDR3 nucleotides: TGTGCCAGCAGGAACCGACAGGGCGGCTACACCTTC.